This T cell receptor beta chain was retrieved from a study of T cells in Graves' hyperthyroidism and ophthalmopathy. Study conclusions and caveats: Ophthalmopathy and stable hyperthyroidism were told apart by a 13 V-J model.

Germline V gene data show CDR1 as SQVTM and CDR2 as ANQGSEA. The CDR3 is 16 amino acids. After removal of 4 bases from V and 1 base from J, the junction contained 9 bases not matched to a gene. The CDR3 regions of TCR beta were amplified from RNA transcripts. The HTBI set primed first-round TCR CDR3 RT-PCR. In TCRdb, the multiplex PCR reads were re-called with MiXCR into one record per CDR3 protein. Among approximately 620,000 distinct CDR3 sequences listed, approximately 15% were seen once. On this clonotype itself: Its antigen is undetermined.

The TCR sequence derives from a woman aged 40 to 49 with Graves' ophthalmopathy. Input material: blood. The V call is TRBV29-1, the J call TRBJ2-3; 9 nucleotides agree with TRBD1. The CDR3, as DNA: TGCAGCGTTGTAGGGACAGGGTTCTACGGCACAGATACGCAGTATTTT. Its protein is CSVVGTGFYGTDTQYF.